This T cell receptor (beta chain) was retrieved from a study of PD-1 blockade in classical Hodgkin lymphoma (dated by TCRdb to the early 2020s). Concerning the study at large: The study used TCR beta sequencing and CyTOF to define a peripheral blood immune signature of response to PD-1 blockade in classical Hodgkin lymphoma. What the study reported, not specific to this receptor: Only a single clinical trial cohort was studied, and what caused the repertoire differences, possibly disease activity or prior therapy, remained undefined. Baseline TCR diversity was reported as lower in newly diagnosed patients than in healthy donors, and lower still in relapsed/refractory patients.

After removal of 2 bases from V and 0 bases from J, the junction retains 10 bases not matched to a gene. CDR1 and CDR2 are drawn from the germline V gene: SGHRS, YFSETQ. Counted from cysteine to phenylalanine, this CDR3 has 18 amino acids. Just CDR3 DNA is preserved here, 54 bases in frame from base 1. The time point label on this specimen signifies: newly diagnosed, previously untreated cHL patient sample. Using a Miltenyi CD4+ T cell isolation kit, CD4+ T cells were purified from thawed PBMCs through magnetic negative selection. PBMCs from patients with newly diagnosed, previously untreated classical Hodgkin lymphoma were sequenced as a comparison group for the relapsed/refractory trial patients. After peripheral blood was drawn into 8 mL Vacutainer Cell Preparation Tubes, PBMCs were isolated by centrifugation and then cryopreserved. Purified CD4+ and CD8+ fractions were prepared only for cases with an additional available PBMC sample. Magnetically labelled cells were removed on LS columns in a quadroMACS separator, and the flow-through was collected as the purified fraction.

Genomic DNA was extracted with the Qiagen DNeasy kit from unsorted PBMCs and from negatively selected CD4+ and CD8+ fractions. TCR beta CDR3 regions were amplified by immunoSEQ multiplex PCR using primers annealing to V and J segments. A synthetic immune receptor repertoire was used to minimize amplification bias, and any residual bias was removed computationally once sequencing was done. As for the authors' bioinformatics: Custom Python scripts were used to quantify repertoire diversity as the Shannon entropy index. Unsorted, CD4+ and CD8+ repertoires were analyzed separately, except in combined analyses where CD4+ and CD8+ sequences were merged in silico. Held by TCRdb, this immuneACCESS table contains in-frame sequences only and omits some clones. Under half of the omission traces to an unresolved V gene where checked; the cause of the rest is unknown. The V and J calls and clone size come from that table; D and trimming were worked out from the DNA. This sample comprises approximately 35,000 clones, approximately 90% of them detected only once. The ten largest account for around 0.2% of the sample.

Comments on this clone: Its antigen is unknown. No per-base quality is available; no much larger clone lies one base away.

This receptor chain uses TRBV5-1 and TRBJ2-4; 8 central nucleotides agree with TRBD1. The source material was CD4+ T cells from blood. The TCR sequence derives from a human donor with classical Hodgkin lymphoma. The DNA is as follows: TGCGCCAGCAGCTTAGTACCGGGGACAGGTCTAGCCAAAAACATTCAGTACTTC. Its coded protein is CASSLVPGTGLAKNIQYF.